Given below is one TCR beta chain in context. Its antigen is unknown. Libraries were prepared by immunoSEQ multiplex PCR; TCRdb keeps only in-frame clonotypes and omits some of them. Among around 3,000 clones listed, 25% to 30% were seen once. The data belong to a study of T cells in localized non-small cell lung cancer. Trimming removed 8 bases from V and 8 bases from J, with 16 bases in between. Looked up from germline, CDR1 is WSHSY and CDR2 is SAAADI. There are 13 residues in the CDR3. Study outcomes and limitations: Peak T cell clonality was found in uninvolved adjacent lung, exceeding tumor. A median of roughly 55 of the top 100 tumor clones appeared in adjacent lung, which was paired and uninvolved.

This TCR derives from a man aged 40 to 69 with stage III lung adenocarcinoma. This chain uses TRBV10-2 with TRBJ2-1, with D perhaps matching TRBD2 (5 bases). The sample here was lung tumor tissue, taken before any cancer treatment. DNA of the CDR3: TGCGCCAGCTTAGGTAAAAGCGGCTATGAGCAGTTCTTC. Its protein is CASLGKSGYEQFF.